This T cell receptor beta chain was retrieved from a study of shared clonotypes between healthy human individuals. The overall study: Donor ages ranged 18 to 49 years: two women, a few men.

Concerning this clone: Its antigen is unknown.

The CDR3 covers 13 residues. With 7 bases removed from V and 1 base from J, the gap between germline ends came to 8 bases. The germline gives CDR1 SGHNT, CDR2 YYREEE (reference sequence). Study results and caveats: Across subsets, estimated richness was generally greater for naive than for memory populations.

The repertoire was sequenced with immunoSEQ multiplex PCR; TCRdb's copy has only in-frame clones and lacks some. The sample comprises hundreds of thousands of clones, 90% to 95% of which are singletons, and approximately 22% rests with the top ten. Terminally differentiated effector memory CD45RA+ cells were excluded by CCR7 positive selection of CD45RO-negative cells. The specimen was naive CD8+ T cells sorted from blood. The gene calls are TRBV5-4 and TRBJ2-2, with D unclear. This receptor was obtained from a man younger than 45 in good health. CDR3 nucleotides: TGTGCCAGCGATGATCTGAACACCGGGGAGCTGTTTTTT. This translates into CASDDLNTGELFF.